These 10 T cell receptor beta chains were all obtained from the same sample, sequenced in a study of shared clonotypes between healthy human individuals. Only in-frame clones appear in the TCRdb table, and some are missing; sequencing was by immunoSEQ multiplex PCR. The sample yields hundreds of thousands of clones, 85% to 95% seen once. CD45RO-negative, CCR7-selected cells formed the naive CD8 fraction, which excluded terminally differentiated effector memory CD45RA+ cells. The sequenced sample was naive CD8+ T cells sorted from blood. The source of these receptors is a woman in her 30s in good health.

This clone was counted a few times. This chain joins TRBV7-9 and TRBJ2-7, with a weak D call TRBD2 (6 bases). CDR3 length equals 13 residues. In germline, CDR1 is SEHNR, CDR2 FQNEAQ (reference sequence). Trimming removed 3 bases at V and 6 bases at J, with 12 bases between. In DNA, the CDR3 is TGTGCCAGCAGCTTCAAGGGGAGGCCCGAGCAGTACTTC. It yields the protein CASSFKGRPEQYF.

This chain connects TRBV27 to TRBJ1-5; possible D gene TRBD1, 5 bases. Trimming removed 6 bases from V and 6 bases from J, with 15 bases in between. Germline CDR1 and CDR2: MNHEY and SMNVEV (reference sequence). This CDR3 comprises 14 residues. The CDR3 loop is CASRGGWHGQPQHF. The CDR3, as DNA: TGTGCCAGCAGGGGGGGTTGGCATGGTCAGCCCCAGCATTTT.

The chain joins TRBV6-1 to TRBJ2-7, with TRBD2 as a possible D gene (6 bases). Germline values: CDR1 MNHNS, CDR2 SASEGT. The CDR3 consists of 14 residues. V lost 2 bases, J lost 2 bases, and 10 bases lay in between. The CDR3 DNA reads TGTGCCAGCAGTGAAATGGGGGGAGCCTACGAGCAGTACTTC. Its protein product is CASSEMGGAYEQYF.

The chain is built from TRBV19 and TRBJ2-7, with 10 bases lining up with TRBD2. Germline loops: CDR1 LNHDA, CDR2 SQIVND (reference sequence). Trimming at V came to 5 bases and at J to 3 bases, leaving 7 bases not matched to a gene. The CDR3 has 15 amino acids. The CDR3 is CASSAAGTSDYEQYF. Written as DNA, the CDR3 is TGTGCCAGTAGTGCAGCCGGGACTAGCGACTACGAGCAGTACTTC.

The chain employs TRBV28 and TRBJ2-6; D is unclear. The CDR3 length is 14 residues. Trimming removed 5 bases from V and 3 bases from J, with 8 bases in between. Germline CDR1 is MDHEN and CDR2 is SYDVKM. The CDR3 bases are TGTGCCAGCAGTCCAACCATTGGGGCCAACGTCCTGACTTTC. Protein: CASSPTIGANVLTF.

V usage is TRBV21-1 and J usage is TRBJ1-5; the D segment call TRBD1 is taken from the table without a DNA check. TRBV21-1 is termed a pseudogene. The CDR3 length is 16 residues. CDR3 region: CASSLRRTGANQPQHF. The CDR3 coding sequence is TGTGCCAGCAGCTTACGCCGGACAGGGGCCAATCAGCCCCAGCATTTT.

V is TRBV28 and J is TRBJ2-7, with D unclear. The CDR3 length is 14 residues. Trimming removed 6 bases from V and 2 bases from J, with 14 bases in between. The germline gives CDR1 MDHEN, CDR2 SYDVKM. This chain's CDR3 is CASSPLGVTYEQYF. DNA of the CDR3: TGTGCCAGCAGCCCCCTAGGCGTTACCTACGAGCAGTACTTC.

The chain has TRBV6-1 and TRBJ2-6, with D unclear. The ends were cut back, 4 bases at V and 1 base at J, with 8 bases in the middle. This CDR3 has 15 amino acids. CDR1 and CDR2 from the germline V gene are MNHNS and SASEGT. The CDR3 loop is CASSVMESGANVLTF. The CDR3 DNA sequence: TGTGCCAGCAGTGTAATGGAGTCTGGGGCCAACGTCCTGACTTTC.

The genes are TRBV7-9 and TRBJ2-3, with 9 bases identical to TRBD2. CDR3 size: 17 residues. V lost 0 bases and J lost 0; bases outside the gene matches: 4. CDR1 and CDR2 (germline): SEHNR, FQNEAQ (reference sequence). The CDR3 nucleotides read TGTGCCAGCAGCTTAGCAGGGAGCGGGAGGAGCACAGATACGCAGTATTTT. Its translation: CASSLAGSGRSTDTQYF.

The chain employs TRBV2 and TRBJ2-5; the match to TRBD1 covers 9 bases. This CDR3 comprises 15 residues. J lost 5 bases, V lost 5 bases, and 9 bases had no gene match. Germline values: CDR1 SNHLY, CDR2 FYNNEI. DNA of the CDR3: TGTGCCAGCAGTTATGAGGGGACAGGGTTGGAGACCCAGTACTTC. Encoded protein: CASSYEGTGLETQYF.